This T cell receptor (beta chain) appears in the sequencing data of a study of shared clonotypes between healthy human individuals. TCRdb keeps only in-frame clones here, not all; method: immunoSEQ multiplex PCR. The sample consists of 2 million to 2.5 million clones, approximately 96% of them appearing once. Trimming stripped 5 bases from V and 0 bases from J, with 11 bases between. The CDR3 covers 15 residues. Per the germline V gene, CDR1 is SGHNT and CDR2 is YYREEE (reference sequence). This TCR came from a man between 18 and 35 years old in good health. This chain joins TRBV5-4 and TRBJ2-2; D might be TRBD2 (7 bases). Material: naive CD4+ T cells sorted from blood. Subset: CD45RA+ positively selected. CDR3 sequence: CASSAGAPNTGELFF. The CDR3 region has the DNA TGTGCCAGCAGTGCGGGGGCCCCGAACACCGGGGAGCTGTTTTTT. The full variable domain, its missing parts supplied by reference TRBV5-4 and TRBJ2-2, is ETGVTQSPTHLIKTRGQQVTLRCSSQSGHNTVSWYQQALGQGPQFIFQYYREEENGRGNFPPRFSGLQFPNYSSELNVNALELDDSALYLCASSAGAPNTGELFFGEGSRLTVL.